The 27 T cell receptor beta chains below come from one sample, sequenced in a study of shared clonotypes between healthy human individuals. Cells designated naive CD8 were CD45RO-negative and were positively selected for CCR7, with terminally differentiated effector memory CD45RA+ cells excluded. Clones were read by immunoSEQ multiplex PCR, and TCRdb kept only the in-frame ones, dropping some. The sample contains about 600,000 clones, 95% of which appear only once. The material sequenced was naive CD8+ T cells sorted from blood. The receptors come from a woman in her twenties or thirties in good health.

This clone has a single count. The chain has TRBV7-8 and TRBJ1-6; TRBD1 is a possible D gene (5 bases). Germline values: CDR1 SGHVS, CDR2 FQNEAQ. The CDR3 totals 15 residues. V dropped 1 base and J dropped 5 bases, with 9 bases sitting between them. The DNA of the CDR3 is TGTGCCAGCAGCTTAGGTTGGGGCAATAATTCACCCCTCCACTTT. Translating it yields CASSLGWGNNSPLHF.

This clone is a singleton in its sample. The chain recombines TRBV28 with TRBJ2-1; 8 bases map to TRBD2. The CDR3 runs to 17 residues. CDR1 and CDR2 (germline): MDHEN, SYDVKM. Unmatched junction bases numbered 8, after V lost 2 bases and J lost 2 bases. The CDR3: CASSLIGTSGAYNEQFF. CDR3 coding DNA: TGTGCCAGCAGTTTAATCGGTACTAGCGGAGCCTACAATGAGCAGTTCTTC. The full variable domain, rest sourced from reference TRBV28 and TRBJ2-1, is DVKVTQSSRYLVKRTGEKVFLECVQDMDHENMFWYRQDPGLGLRLIYFSYDVKMKEKGDIPEGYSVSREKKERFSLILESASTNQTSMYLCASSLIGTSGAYNEQFFGPGTRLTVL.

V is TRBV7-9 and J is TRBJ1-1; weak D call: TRBD1 (6 bases). The CDR3 runs 16 residues. From germline, CDR1 is SEHNR and CDR2 FQNEAQ (reference sequence). Between the trimmed V and J ends, which lost 2 bases and 1 base, there was a span of 14 bases. CDR3 in DNA: TGTGCCAGCAGCTTATACACCCGGGACAAGAACACTGAAGCTTTCTTT. Translation: CASSLYTRDKNTEAFF.

The chain carries TRBV5-4 and TRBJ2-4; TRBD2 aligns across 7 bases. Germline values: CDR1 SGHNT, CDR2 YYREEE (reference sequence). V shed 0 bases and J 9 bases; nucleotides not matched to a gene: 3. The CDR3 covers 13 residues. The CDR3 DNA reads TGTGCCAGCAGCTTGGCCCGCGGGGGCATTCAGTACTTC. This gives the protein CASSLARGGIQYF.

The chain combines TRBV27 with TRBJ2-7; no reliable D call. This CDR3 spans 12 amino acids. V was cut by 8 bases and J by 1 base, with 9 bases left in between. CDR1 MNHEY and CDR2 SMNVEV come from the germline V gene (reference sequence). The chain's CDR3 is CASYGPSYEQYF. The CDR3 DNA reads as TGTGCCAGCTACGGGCCATCCTACGAGCAGTACTTC.

The rearrangement links TRBV13 to TRBJ2-7, with no clear D. Trimming stripped 1 base from V and 2 bases from J, with 12 bases between. The CDR3 consists of 15 residues. Germline CDR1 and CDR2: PRHDT and FYEKMQ (reference sequence). In nucleotides, the CDR3 is TGTGCCAGCAGCTTAGCAGGCCACCATGCCTACGAGCAGTACTTC. Protein product: CASSLAGHHAYEQYF.

For the CDR3, the DNA is TGTGCCAGCAGTTACGACGGGAGGAGCGCAGATACGCAGTATTTT. Translation gives CASSYDGRSADTQYF. The gene calls are TRBV6-5 and TRBJ2-3; 7 bases fit TRBD2. This CDR3 is built from 15 residues. The germline V gene encodes CDR1 MNHEY and CDR2 SVGAGI. After removal of 2 bases from V and 4 bases from J, the junction contained 6 bases not matched to a gene.

As to this clone: Distinct nucleotide sequences in the sample also encode this CDR3. The chain joins TRBV19 to TRBJ1-1; D is unclear. There are 14 residues in the CDR3. Germline V gene data show CDR1 as LNHDA and CDR2 as SQIVND (reference sequence). V lost 3 bases, J lost 0 bases, and 8 bases lay in between. The CDR3: CASSMRGMNTEAFF. The CDR3 DNA reads as TGTGCCAGTAGTATGCGTGGGATGAACACTGAAGCTTTCTTT.

This chain joins TRBV9 and TRBJ2-7, with D possibly TRBD2 on 5 matching bases. Germline CDR1 and CDR2: SGDLS and YYNGEE. This CDR3 comprises 15 residues. Trimming pared 4 bases from V and 3 bases from J, leaving 17 bases between. CDR3 sequence: CASSQAGHGGYEQYF. The CDR3 DNA reads as TGTGCCAGCAGCCAGGCCGGCCACGGAGGCTACGAGCAGTACTTC.

The chain uses TRBV5-6 and TRBJ2-1, with 13 bases matching TRBD2. Unmatched junction bases numbered 4, after V lost 2 bases and J lost 8 bases. Germline CDR1 SGHDT, CDR2 YYEEEE. This CDR3 region has 15 residues. This CDR3 is CASSFGTSGIYEQFF. CDR3 bases: TGTGCCAGCAGCTTTGGGACTAGCGGGATCTATGAGCAGTTCTTC.

This chain joins TRBV28 and TRBJ2-7; 7 bases are a match to TRBD2. The CDR3 runs 17 residues. Looked up from germline, CDR1 is MDHEN and CDR2 is SYDVKM. J gave up 3 bases and V 5 bases, and 16 bases lay outside the gene matches. In nucleotides, the CDR3 is TGTGCCAGCAGTCCCCCCTGGGGGGGGAGGCCTCGCTACGAGCAGTACTTC. As protein: CASSPPWGGRPRYEQYF. Full variable domain (missing parts from reference TRBV28 and TRBJ2-7): DVKVTQSSRYLVKRTGEKVFLECVQDMDHENMFWYRQDPGLGLRLIYFSYDVKMKEKGDIPEGYSVSREKKERFSLILESASTNQTSMYLCASSPPWGGRPRYEQYFGPGTRLTVT.

A note on this clone: Different DNA sequences within this sample yield the same CDR3. This chain links TRBV7-6 with TRBJ2-7; D gene uncertain. V was shortened by 0 bases and J by 2 bases, with 8 bases between the two germline ends. CDR1 is SGHVS, CDR2 FNYEAQ, per germline. This CDR3 comprises 14 residues. The chain's CDR3 is CASSLADGTYEQYF. The CDR3 region has the DNA TGTGCCAGCAGCTTAGCGGACGGCACCTACGAGCAGTACTTC.

V gene TRBV2 combines with J gene TRBJ2-3; 8 nucleotides align to TRBD1. The CDR3 loop spans 16 amino acids. V gave up 6 bases and J gave up 1 base; unmatched junction bases: 9. The germline gives CDR1 SNHLY, CDR2 FYNNEI. The CDR3 DNA is TGTGCCAGCAGGGAAAGACAGGGGATGGGCACAGATACGCAGTATTTT. It translates to CASRERQGMGTDTQYF.

The chain joins TRBV4-2 to TRBJ1-5; 8 bases match TRBD1. CDR1 and CDR2 from the germline V gene are LGHNA and YNFKEQ. The CDR3 runs 15 residues. V lost 5 bases and J lost 1; bases outside the gene matches: 4. The CDR3 DNA follows: TGTGCCAGCAGCAAGGACAGGGAGAGCAATCAGCCCCAGCATTTT. Its translation: CASSKDRESNQPQHF.

A single count supports this clone. The rearrangement links TRBV29-1 to TRBJ2-5; D perhaps matches TRBD2 (5 bases). This CDR3 is 13 amino acids long. CDR1 and CDR2 from the germline V gene are SQVTM and ANQGSEA. Trimming took 0 bases from V and 5 from J, leaving 10 bases between them. The CDR3 loop is CSVEDWSGETQYF. DNA for the CDR3: TGCAGCGTTGAAGATTGGTCGGGGGAGACCCAGTACTTC.

This chain uses TRBV5-6 with TRBJ2-2; D might be TRBD2 (6 bases). V shed 2 bases and J shed 1 base, with 15 bases lying between them. The length of the CDR3 is 17 residues. Germline V gives CDR1 SGHDT, CDR2 YYEEEE. The CDR3 spells CASSFWLEGQNTGELFF. CDR3 DNA: TGTGCCAGCAGCTTTTGGCTGGAGGGCCAGAACACCGGGGAGCTGTTTTTT. Filled out from reference TRBV5-6 and TRBJ2-2, the complete variable domain reads DAGVTQSPTHLIKTRGQQVTLRCSPKSGHDTVSWYQQALGQGPQFIFQYYEEEERQRGNFPDRFSGHQFPNYSSELNVNALLLGDSALYLCASSFWLEGQNTGELFFGEGSRLTVL.

The chain has TRBV5-1 and TRBJ1-5; the match to TRBD1 covers 8 bases. This CDR3 has 15 amino acids. CDR1 is SGHRS and CDR2 is YFSETQ in the germline V gene. V gave up 3 bases and J gave up 1 base; unmatched junction bases: 3. The CDR3 loop reads CASSWQGASNQPQHF. CDR3 bases: TGCGCCAGCAGCTGGCAGGGGGCAAGCAATCAGCCCCAGCATTTT. The whole variable domain, remainder taken from reference TRBV5-1 and TRBJ1-5, is KAGVTQTPRYLIKTRGQQVTLSCSPISGHRSVSWYQQTPGQGLQFLFEYFSETQRNKGNFPGRFSGRQFSNSRSEMNVSTLELGDSALYLCASSWQGASNQPQHFGDGTRLSIL.

The chain has TRBV5-1 and TRBJ1-2, with D possibly TRBD1 on 6 matching bases. CDR3 length equals 14 residues. Trimming removed 3 bases at V and 2 bases at J, with 11 bases between. CDR1 and CDR2 (germline): SGHRS, YFSETQ. CDR3 in amino acids: CASSSTGTNYGYTF. CDR3 in DNA: TGCGCCAGCAGCTCTACAGGGACCAACTATGGCTACACCTTC.

The genes are TRBV2 and TRBJ2-1; D is possibly TRBD1 (5 bases). This CDR3 contains 14 residues. With 3 bases removed from V and 5 bases from J, the gap between germline ends came to 11 bases. From germline, CDR1 is SNHLY and CDR2 FYNNEI. The CDR3 is CASSDGDRDNEQFF. The CDR3 bases are TGTGCCAGCAGTGATGGAGACAGAGACAATGAGCAGTTCTTC.

The chain employs TRBV5-6 and TRBJ2-7, with TRBD2 as a possible D gene (6 bases). The ends were cut back, 2 bases at V and 3 bases at J, with 12 bases in the middle. The CDR3 length is 14 residues. In germline, CDR1 is SGHDT, CDR2 YYEEEE. CDR3 nucleotide sequence: TGTGCCAGCAGCTTCATGTCGGGGGACTACGAGCAGTACTTC. It specifies CASSFMSGDYEQYF.

J is TRBJ2-4 and V is TRBV27, with 10 bases lining up with TRBD2. Germline trimming cut 2 bases from V and 1 base from J; bases unmatched to any gene: 2. This CDR3 is built from 16 residues. Germline-derived CDR1 and CDR2 are MNHEY and SMNVEV (reference sequence). CDR3 nucleotide sequence: TGTGCCAGCAGTTTACAAGCGGGAGGGGCCAAAAACATTCAGTACTTC. Translated: CASSLQAGGAKNIQYF.

J is TRBJ2-3 and V is TRBV28, with a tentative D call TRBD2 (6 bases). The germline V gene has CDR1 MDHEN and CDR2 SYDVKM. The CDR3 runs 15 residues. Trimming shortened V by 2 bases and J by 3 bases, and 12 bases separated the two germline ends. CDR3 amino acids: CASSLGTSRTDTQYF. As DNA, the CDR3 is TGTGCCAGCAGTTTAGGCACTAGCAGAACAGATACGCAGTATTTT.

V and J are TRBV6-5 and TRBJ2-1; TRBD2 matches at 7 bases. CDR3 length: 15 residues. CDR1 and CDR2 from the germline V gene are MNHEY and SVGAGI. Trimming removed 2 bases from V and 4 bases from J; junction bases left unmatched: 5. CDR3 coding DNA: TGTGCCAGCAGTTACGGCGGGAGACTTTACAATGAGCAGTTCTTC. It encodes CASSYGGRLYNEQFF.

This chain uses TRBV28 with TRBJ2-5, with 8 bases lining up with TRBD1. Germline V gene sequence: CDR1 MDHEN, CDR2 SYDVKM. Trimming removed 5 bases from V and 4 bases from J; junction bases left unmatched: 9. The CDR3 is 15 residues long. The CDR3 loop is CASSPGRGRGETQYF. The CDR3 DNA reads TGTGCCAGCAGTCCGGGCAGGGGGCGAGGAGAGACCCAGTACTTC.

The CDR3 here is CASSTHQETQYF. The CDR3 DNA follows: TGTGCCAGCAGCACACACCAAGAGACCCAGTACTTC. V usage is TRBV6-6 and J usage is TRBJ2-5; D is unclear. The CDR3 spans 12 residues. Trimming removed 6 bases at V and 0 bases at J, with 5 bases between. Looked up from germline, CDR1 is MNHNY and CDR2 is SVGAGI (reference sequence).

The chain links TRBV19 to TRBJ2-3; D is uncertain. Germline CDR1 LNHDA, CDR2 SQIVND (reference sequence). Trimming removed 3 bases from V and 3 bases from J, with 10 bases in between. The CDR3 is made up of 14 amino acids. DNA of the CDR3: TGTGCCAGTAGTATCTGGGTGATGACAGATACGCAGTATTTT. Protein product: CASSIWVMTDTQYF.

The chain has TRBV29-1 and TRBJ2-2; TRBD1 aligns across 12 bases. V shed 4 bases and J 10 bases; nucleotides not matched to a gene: 4. The CDR3 has 13 residues. Germline V lookup: CDR1 SQVTM, CDR2 ANQGSEA. CDR3 nucleotide sequence: TGCAGCGTTGGGGACAGGGGGCTTTCGGAGCTGTTTTTT. Amino acid sequence: CSVGDRGLSELFF.